Sequencing of this T cell receptor beta chain was carried out in a study of cytomegalovirus exposure and HLA in healthy donors. Study-level findings and limits: Some V segments, including TRBV6-2 and TRBV6-3, were excluded as indistinguishable. For most subjects, TCR beta sequences were reported to predict HLA-A and HLA-B alleles with accuracy. Relative to the approximately 680-donor mean, N-insertions were reportedly fewer in an Asian-associated ancestry cluster in a later analysis.

Germline V lookup: CDR1 MDHEN, CDR2 SYDVKM. The CDR3 is 13 residues long. This clone occurred a few times. What it binds is unknown. The junction shows a germline mismatch at one end, possibly a read error. In the PCR, 60 Vbeta and 13 Jbeta primers were used. The protocol was immunoSEQ multiplex PCR, while the TCRdb copy is restricted to in-frame clones and leaves out a portion. The sample shows some 110,000 clones, approximately 72% of them seen only once. The clonotype originates from a man aged 18 to 29 in good health and CMV-seronegative. Sequencing was carried out using PBMCs. V and J are TRBV28 and TRBJ1-2; D is possibly TRBD1 (6 bases). CDR3 nucleotides: TGTGCCTCTAACAGGGCGACTAACTATGGCTACCCCTTC. Translating gives CASNRATNYGYPF.